This T cell receptor (beta chain) was sequenced in a study of quantifying T cell responses using KT2 cells. Overall study: cDNA was made from DNase-treated RNA using alpha and beta constant primers. Study-level findings and limits: KT2 sequence counts showed saturation when very many KT2 cells were spiked in.

This clonotype was seen a few times. Its cognate antigen is unknown. KT2, a clone with a known TCR, was spiked into unfractionated PBMC. A single-stranded UMI oligo with SP2 sequence was ligated to cDNA 3' ends. First-round PCR used 4 to 5 cycles and beta primers RC1.1 and RC1.2 covering TRBC1 and TRBC2. TCR alpha and beta chains were handled separately starting at the second PCR. TCRdb called the UMI-ligation and nested PCR reads again in MiXCR, with one record for every CDR3 protein. The table includes around 30,000 distinct CDR3 sequences, 9% to 12% detected once. Sequenced material: PBMCs spiked with cells of the T cell clone KT2. This TCR came from a human donor.

CDR3: CATSRGTGLNTGELFF. The CDR3 DNA reads TGTGCCACCAGCAGAGGGACAGGGTTGAACACCGGGGAGCTGTTTTTT. This rearrangement joins TRBV15 to TRBJ2-2; 8 nucleotides align to TRBD1. Germline CDR1 and CDR2: LNHNV and YYDKDF (reference sequence). This CDR3 contains 16 residues. Trimming removed 1 base from V and 1 base from J; junction bases left unmatched: 2.